A single sample is the source of the 24 T cell receptor beta chains below, sequenced in a study of cytomegalovirus exposure and HLA in healthy donors. Generated by immunoSEQ multiplex PCR, the TCRdb table keeps only in-frame clones and is missing some. The sample lists about 220,000 clones, about 87% occurring once. Sequencing was performed on PBMCs. Receptors originate from a man aged 18-30 years in good health and CMV-seronegative.

The CDR3 sequence is CASSLFGREAGYGYTF. In DNA form, the CDR3 reads TGTGCCAGCAGTTTATTTGGCAGGGAGGCGGGGTATGGCTACACCTTC. The chain joins TRBV27 to TRBJ1-2; D is perhaps TRBD1 (5 bases). Looked up from germline, CDR1 is MNHEY and CDR2 is SMNVEV (reference sequence). V was clipped by 1 base and J by 5 bases, with 17 bases between them. The CDR3 runs to 16 residues.

About this clone itself: Compared with germline, one end of the junction differs, possibly owing to a read error. CDR3 sequence (DNA): TGTGCCAGCAGTGTTGGCCGGAGTCTTCACTTC. This translates into CASSVGRSLHF. This chain links TRBV6-1 with TRBJ2-4, with D uncertain. CDR3 length: 11 residues. In germline, CDR1 is MNHNS, CDR2 SASEGT.

V and J are TRBV28 and TRBJ1-3, with TRBD1 matching 9 bases. The CDR3 runs 18 residues. V shed 8 bases and J 0 bases; nucleotides not matched to a gene: 14. The germline V gene encodes CDR1 MDHEN and CDR2 SYDVKM. CDR3 coding DNA: TGTGCCAGCGGAACCGGGACAGGGTTAACAAGCTCTGGAAACACCATATATTTT. Its translation: CASGTGTGLTSSGNTIYF.

The chain joins TRBV9 to TRBJ1-4; D is unresolved. Trimming took off 8 bases at V and 0 bases at J, with 8 bases between the two ends. In germline, CDR1 is SGDLS, CDR2 YYNGEE. The CDR3 has 13 residues. The DNA of the CDR3 is TGTGCCAGTTCCGGGACAACTAATGAAAAACTGTTTTTT. This gives the protein CASSGTTNEKLFF.

V gene TRBV4-1 combines with J gene TRBJ2-7, with 7 bases lining up with TRBD1. Germline-derived CDR1 and CDR2 are MGHRA and YSYEKL. This CDR3 contains 15 residues. The V and J ends lost 2 bases and 0 bases, in that order; junction bases with no gene match: 4. CDR3 nucleotide sequence: TGCGCCAGCAGCCAAATGACAGGGTCCTCCTACGAGCAGTACTTC. Protein: CASSQMTGSSYEQYF.

The gene calls are TRBV28 and TRBJ2-7, with D possibly matching TRBD1 (5 bases). The CDR3 has 13 amino acids. V gave up 10 bases and J gave up 3 bases, with 16 bases separating them. The germline CDR1 and CDR2 sequences are MDHEN and SYDVKM. CDR3 region: CATEDTPNYEQYF. The CDR3 DNA reads as TGTGCCACCGAGGACACACCAAACTACGAGCAGTACTTC.

This sequence joins TRBV5-4 and TRBJ2-7, with 7 bases that match TRBD2. Germline V lookup: CDR1 SGHNT, CDR2 YYREEE (reference sequence). V shed 2 bases and J 5 bases; nucleotides not matched to a gene: 4. This CDR3 contains 13 residues. The CDR3 sequence is CASSLTGGNEQYF. CDR3 coding DNA: TGTGCCAGCAGCTTAACGGGAGGAAACGAGCAGTACTTC.

This chain uses TRBV4-3 with TRBJ1-2; the match to TRBD1 covers 7 bases. The CDR3 contains 16 residues. V trimming: 4 bases; J trimming: 10 bases; junction bases outside the gene matches: 18. Germline assignment: CDR1 LGHNA and CDR2 YSLEER. Here the CDR3 reads CASSPGHRDSLTPYTF. The CDR3 DNA sequence: TGCGCCAGCAGCCCGGGTCACCGGGACAGCCTTACTCCCTACACCTTC.

The gene calls are TRBV28 and TRBJ1-4, with TRBD1 as a possible D gene (6 bases). This CDR3 has 15 amino acids. The germline V gene has CDR1 MDHEN and CDR2 SYDVKM. Trimming took off 3 bases at V and 8 bases at J, with 16 bases between the two ends. The CDR3 sequence: CASSFMDSGLEKLFF. In nucleotides, the CDR3 is TGTGCCAGCAGTTTTATGGACAGTGGGTTGGAAAAACTGTTTTTT.

The chain combines TRBV6-1 with TRBJ1-2, with D unclear. The CDR3 extends over 14 amino acids. The germline V gene has CDR1 MNHNS and CDR2 SASEGT. Trimming left V 3 bases short and J 4 bases short, with 12 bases between. The CDR3 loop is CASSEFKRSYGYTF. CDR3 DNA sequence: TGTGCCAGCAGTGAGTTTAAGCGATCCTATGGCTACACCTTC.

J is TRBJ1-5 and V is TRBV5-5, with TRBD1 identical over 7 bases. The ends lost 4 bases at V and 0 bases at J; junction bases unmatched: 4. This CDR3 comprises 15 residues. CDR1 and CDR2 (germline): SGHKS, YYEKEE (reference sequence). The CDR3 nucleotides are TGTGCCAGCAGCCGAACAGGGGATAGCAATCAGCCCCAGCATTTT. Translated: CASSRTGDSNQPQHF.

This clone was seen more than once but under ten times. The gene calls are TRBV28 and TRBJ1-2; D gene uncertain. Deletions cut 3 bases from V and 4 bases from J, with 6 bases between. This CDR3 region has 12 residues. Germline loops: CDR1 MDHEN, CDR2 SYDVKM. CDR3 sequence: CASSLASYGYTF. CDR3 DNA: TGTGCCAGCAGTTTGGCTTCCTATGGCTACACCTTC.

The chain combines TRBV6-1 with TRBJ2-7, with 13 bases lining up with TRBD2. V was clipped by 4 bases and J by 0 bases; unmatched bases: 12. The V gene's germline CDR1 is MNHNS and CDR2 SASEGT. The CDR3 runs 19 residues. This chain's CDR3 is CASSGDETSGRYSSYEQYF. The CDR3 DNA reads TGTGCCAGCAGTGGCGACGAGACTAGCGGGAGGTACAGCTCCTACGAGCAGTACTTC.

The chain couples TRBV6-1 to TRBJ2-1; the D is unclear. Germline CDR1 reads MNHNS; CDR2 reads SASEGT. The V end was cut by 5 bases, the J end by 9 bases, with 17 bases between. The CDR3 is 14 residues long. CDR3 sequence: CASSTGLGNGEQFF. DNA of the CDR3: TGTGCCAGCAGTACCGGGTTAGGCAATGGTGAGCAGTTCTTC.

The chain has TRBV28 and TRBJ2-1; D gene unclear. V lost 7 bases and J 0 bases, leaving 7 bases between the germline ends. This CDR3 is built from 13 residues. Germline-derived CDR1 and CDR2 are MDHEN and SYDVKM. Here the CDR3 reads CASTAVSYNEQFF. CDR3 sequence (DNA): TGTGCCAGCACCGCGGTCTCCTACAATGAGCAGTTCTTC.

The chain carries TRBV7-2 and TRBJ2-1; D remains ambiguous. Germline CDR1 reads SGHTA; CDR2 reads FQGNSA. V lost 8 bases and J 3 bases, leaving 11 bases between the germline ends. The CDR3 contains 13 residues. CDR3 DNA: TGTGCCAGCCTCCCGCCTAACTACAATGAGCAGTTCTTC. The encoded protein is CASLPPNYNEQFF.

The chain has TRBV27 and TRBJ2-6; D is perhaps TRBD2 (5 bases). CDR1 is MNHEY, CDR2 SMNVEV, per germline (reference sequence). Trimming stripped 5 bases from V and 4 bases from J, with 9 bases between. This CDR3 spans 14 amino acids. The CDR3: CASSLREGANVLTF. As DNA, the CDR3 is TGTGCCAGCAGTCTCCGGGAAGGGGCCAACGTCCTGACTTTC. Full variable domain (missing parts from reference TRBV27 and TRBJ2-6): EAQVTQNPRYLITVTGKKLTVTCSQNMNHEYMSWYRQDPGLGLRQIYYSMNVEVTDKGDVPEGYKVSRKEKRNFPLILESPSPNQTSLYFCASSLREGANVLTFGAGSRLTVL.

The gene calls are TRBV5-6 and TRBJ2-1; 9 bases fit TRBD2. The CDR3 has 16 amino acids. The junction had 8 bases not matched to a gene; V was cut back by 4 bases and J by 3 bases. The V gene's germline CDR1 is SGHDT and CDR2 YYEEEE. DNA for the CDR3: TGTGCCAGCAGCCCCGTCGCGGGGGGGATCTACAATGAGCAGTTCTTC. As protein: CASSPVAGGIYNEQFF.

This chain uses TRBV19 with TRBJ1-5, with a weak D call TRBD1 (5 bases). The V end lost 3 bases, the J end lost 0 bases, and 24 bases lay between the germline ends. Per the germline V gene, CDR1 is LNHDA and CDR2 is SQIVND (reference sequence). The CDR3 has 20 residues. The CDR3 is CASSIVGQGGGENSNQPQHF. In nucleotides, the CDR3 is TGTGCCAGTAGTATCGTCGGGCAGGGCGGTGGAGAAAATAGCAATCAGCCCCAGCATTTT.

V and J are TRBV21-1 and TRBJ2-1; the table's D call of TRBD1 was not tested on the DNA. TRBV21-1 is a pseudogene segment. The CDR3 has 16 amino acids. The CDR3 is CASSKVRTGGYNEQFF. CDR3 DNA: TGTGCCAGCAGCAAAGTCAGGACAGGGGGATACAATGAGCAGTTCTTC.

CDR3 protein: CASSPGQTTEAFF. The CDR3 nucleotides are TGTGCCAGCTCACCGGGACAGACGACTGAAGCTTTCTTT. This chain links TRBV18 with TRBJ1-1, with 7 bases aligning to TRBD1. The CDR3 has 13 residues. CDR1 and CDR2 (germline): KGHSH, LQKENI. With V trimmed by 3 bases and J by 5 bases, 3 bases remained unmatched.

The chain uses TRBV21-1 and TRBJ2-1; TRBD1 reflects the table's D call only, with no check against the DNA. TRBV21-1 is annotated as a pseudogene. CDR3 length: 14 residues. Written as DNA, the CDR3 is TGTGCCACCCACGCGAGGGGGTACTACAATGAGCAGTTCTTC. Its translation: CATHARGYYNEQFF.

This sequence joins TRBV11-2 and TRBJ2-2, with D maybe TRBD1 (5 bases). Looked up from germline, CDR1 is SGHAT and CDR2 is FQNNGV. The CDR3 is 15 amino acids. V lost 1 base to trimming and J lost 4 bases, with 10 bases between them. The CDR3 region is CASSLGQGITGELFF. As DNA, the CDR3 is TGTGCCAGCAGCTTAGGGCAGGGCATCACCGGGGAGCTGTTTTTT.

This chain joins TRBV10-3 and TRBJ1-1, with D possibly TRBD1 on 5 matching bases. The CDR3 loop spans 11 amino acids. Looked up from germline, CDR1 is ENHRY and CDR2 is SYGVKD. V was trimmed by 11 bases and J by 1 base, leaving 8 bases between them. The CDR3 nucleotides are TGTGCCGCCCAGGGGAACACTGAAGCTTTCTTT. It is translated as CAAQGNTEAFF.